This entry lists 19 T cell receptor beta chains sequenced from one sample in a study of technical replicates of blood from several donors. The repertoire was sequenced with immunoSEQ multiplex PCR; TCRdb's copy has only in-frame clones and lacks some. In the table there are about 69,000 clones, 88% of which are singletons. Sequencing input: PBMCs. These receptors originate from a human donor in good health. Some clones in this sample may be carry-over from other donors' samples.

The rearrangement uses TRBV6-4 and TRBJ2-2; D uncertain. The length of the CDR3 is 14 residues. V lost 0 bases, J lost 5 bases, and 7 bases lay in between. CDR1 and CDR2 (germline): MRHNA, SNTAGT. CDR3 in DNA: TGTGCCAGCAGTGACTCGATAGAGACCGGGGAGCTGTTTTTT. Its translation is CASSDSIETGELFF.

In DNA form, the CDR3 reads TGTGCCAGCAGTGAATCGTCCAGGGGGCTTGGTGGCTACACCTTC. Its translation is CASSESSRGLGGYTF. The genes are TRBV6-1 and TRBJ1-2, with 8 bases fitting TRBD1. The CDR3 covers 15 residues. Germline V gives CDR1 MNHNS, CDR2 SASEGT. J was trimmed by 7 bases and V by 2 bases; bases with no gene match: 9.

This clone turned up a few times. The J gene is TRBJ1-1, the V gene TRBV7-2; D remains unclear. This CDR3 is built from 13 residues. Trimming removed 0 bases from V and 5 bases from J, with 7 bases in between. Germline-derived CDR1 and CDR2 are SGHTA and FQGNSA. Here the CDR3 DNA reads TGTGCCAGCAGCTTAGCGGAGGTTACTGAAGCTTTCTTT. Its protein is CASSLAEVTEAFF.

The chain carries TRBV2 and TRBJ2-3; 12 nucleotides match TRBD2. The CDR3 loop spans 19 amino acids. V lost 2 bases to trimming and J lost 1 base; unmatched junction nucleotides: 10. CDR1 is SNHLY, CDR2 FYNNEI, per germline. For the CDR3, the DNA is TGTGCCAGCAGTGAAAGTTGGGCTAGCGGGAGGGAGGGCACAGATACGCAGTATTTT. It translates to CASSESWASGREGTDTQYF.

This chain links TRBV5-1 with TRBJ2-5, with 8 bases that match TRBD2. The CDR3 loop spans 13 amino acids. CDR1 SGHRS and CDR2 YFSETQ come from the germline V gene. The trim removed 4 bases at V and 4 bases at J, leaving 3 bases unmatched. The CDR3 loop is CASSKAGAETQYF. The CDR3 coding sequence is TGCGCCAGCAGCAAAGCGGGAGCAGAGACCCAGTACTTC.

The gene calls are TRBV4-3 and TRBJ1-2; D uncertain. The CDR3 runs 14 residues. The V gene lost 0 bases and the J gene lost 5 bases, with 10 bases spanning the gap. Germline lookup yields CDR1 LGHNA and CDR2 YSLEER. The CDR3: CASSQDWRAYGYTF. The CDR3 DNA follows: TGCGCCAGCAGCCAAGATTGGAGGGCGTATGGCTACACCTTC.

The chain couples TRBV5-4 to TRBJ2-1, with TRBD1 matching over 8 bases. Germline V lookup: CDR1 SGHNT, CDR2 YYREEE (reference sequence). V was clipped by 5 bases and J by 8 bases; unmatched bases: 6. CDR3 length equals 13 residues. The CDR3 sequence is CASSLTGVDEQFF. The CDR3 region has the DNA TGTGCCAGCAGTCTGACAGGGGTCGATGAGCAGTTCTTC.

This clone was detected a few times. The CDR3 nucleotides are TGTGCCAGTAGTTCAACAGGATTAGGGAACACTGAAGCTTTCTTT. Translating gives CASSSTGLGNTEAFF. This sequence joins TRBV19 and TRBJ1-1; D possibly corresponds to TRBD1 (5 bases). Germline lookup yields CDR1 LNHDA and CDR2 SQIVND (reference sequence). The CDR3 spans 15 residues. With 5 bases removed from V and 1 base from J, the gap between germline ends came to 14 bases.

The rearrangement links TRBV14 to TRBJ1-6; 7 bases agree with TRBD1. The ends lost 8 bases at V and 7 bases at J; junction bases unmatched: 8. Per germline, CDR1 SGHDN and CDR2 FVKESK. The CDR3 consists of 14 residues. CDR3 coding DNA: TGTGCCAGCGGAAAGACAGGGTTCAATTCACCCCTCCACTTT. Protein product: CASGKTGFNSPLHF.

V is TRBV2 and J is TRBJ2-3; D is possibly TRBD2 (5 bases). CDR3 length: 13 amino acids. The V end was cut by 7 bases, the J end by 2 bases, with 10 bases between. Germline V gene sequence: CDR1 SNHLY, CDR2 FYNNEI. In DNA form, the CDR3 reads TGTGCCAGCATCCTAGCAATCACAGATACGCAGTATTTT. Amino acid sequence: CASILAITDTQYF.

The V gene is TRBV11-1, the J gene TRBJ2-2; no reliable D call. From germline, CDR1 is SGHAT and CDR2 FQDESV (reference sequence). V was clipped by 1 base and J by 5 bases, with 8 bases between them. This CDR3 region has 14 residues. CDR3 sequence reads: CASSLDHQTGELFF. The CDR3, as DNA: TGTGCCAGCAGCTTAGATCACCAGACCGGGGAGCTGTTTTTT.

The CDR3 reads CASSHRDTFWEQYF. The CDR3, as DNA: TGTGCCAGCAGCCACCGGGACACGTTTTGGGAGCAGTACTTC. The chain employs TRBV9 and TRBJ2-7, with D maybe TRBD1 (6 bases). This CDR3 has 14 amino acids. Trimming removed 4 bases from V and 7 bases from J, with 18 bases in between. The germline V gene has CDR1 SGDLS and CDR2 YYNGEE.

The chain employs TRBV4-3 and TRBJ1-2, with D tentatively TRBD1 (6 bases). The CDR3 contains 15 residues. V lost 4 bases to trimming and J lost 5 bases, with 17 bases between them. Looked up from germline, CDR1 is LGHNA and CDR2 is YSLEER. The CDR3 bases are TGCGCCAGCAGCCTGACAGGAGAAAGGGATTATGGCTACACCTTC. Amino acid sequence: CASSLTGERDYGYTF.

The rearrangement joins TRBV29-1 to TRBJ2-1, with 9 nucleotides matching TRBD2. V shed 4 bases and J 0 bases; nucleotides not matched to a gene: 4. Germline V gene lookup returns CDR1 SQVTM and CDR2 ANQGSEA. CDR3 size: 15 residues. CDR3 region: CSVGLAGNSYNEQFF. The DNA for the CDR3 is TGCAGCGTTGGGCTAGCGGGAAACTCCTACAATGAGCAGTTCTTC.

The chain has TRBV7-2 and TRBJ2-6; D call uncertain. Trimming stripped 1 base from V and 1 base from J, with 11 bases between. The CDR3 is made up of 17 amino acids. The germline V gene encodes CDR1 SGHTA and CDR2 FQGNSA. The CDR3: CASSLVGHRSGANVLTF. CDR3 DNA: TGTGCCAGCAGCTTAGTGGGCCATAGATCTGGGGCCAACGTCCTGACTTTC.

The genes are TRBV9 and TRBJ1-1, with no clear D. Germline CDR1 is SGDLS and CDR2 is YYNGEE. This CDR3 is 13 amino acids long. Trimming removed 3 bases at V and 10 bases at J, with 16 bases between. CDR3 region: CASSESTSGGAFF. CDR3 bases: TGTGCCAGCAGCGAGAGCACATCAGGTGGAGCTTTCTTT.

The CDR3: CASSLPGQGVFGYTF. The CDR3 DNA reads TGTGCCAGCAGCCTACCGGGACAGGGAGTGTTTGGCTACACCTTC. This chain links TRBV5-4 with TRBJ1-2; 9 bases map to TRBD1. The V gene end was trimmed by 4 bases and the J gene end by 7 bases; junction bases not matched to a gene: 11. The CDR3 extends over 15 amino acids. From germline, CDR1 is SGHNT and CDR2 YYREEE (reference sequence).

This sequence joins TRBV7-2 and TRBJ2-3; TRBD2 matches at 13 bases. Germline V lookup: CDR1 SGHTA, CDR2 FQGNSA. With 3 bases clipped from V and 14 bases from J, the junction kept 5 bases outside the gene matches. The CDR3 is 13 residues long. This CDR3 reads CASSLGLAGPLYF. DNA of the CDR3: TGTGCCAGCAGCTTGGGACTAGCGGGACCCCTGTATTTT. Supplemented by reference TRBV7-2 and TRBJ2-3, the full variable domain reads GAGVSQSPSNKVTEKGKDVELRCDPISGHTALYWYRQSLGQGLEFLIYFQGNSAPDKSGLPSDRFSAERTGGSVSTLTIQRTQQEDSAVYLCASSLGLAGPLYFGPGTRLTVL.

The chain uses TRBV5-6 and TRBJ2-4; 7 bases align to TRBD2. The germline gives CDR1 SGHDT, CDR2 YYEEEE. The CDR3 runs 14 residues. The ends lost 0 bases at V and 7 bases at J; junction bases unmatched: 4. DNA of the CDR3: TGTGCCAGCAGCTTGGGCGGGAGTGGGAACATTCAGTACTTC. Encoded protein: CASSLGGSGNIQYF. The full variable domain, rest sourced from reference TRBV5-6 and TRBJ2-4, is DAGVTQSPTHLIKTRGQQVTLRCSPKSGHDTVSWYQQALGQGPQFIFQYYEEEERQRGNFPDRFSGHQFPNYSSELNVNALLLGDSALYLCASSLGGSGNIQYFGAGTRLSVL.